Below, 21 T cell receptor beta chains from the same sample are listed, as sequenced in a study of T cells in Graves' hyperthyroidism and ophthalmopathy. Amplification yielded TCR beta CDR3 regions, with RNA transcripts as the source. First-round RT-PCR of the TCR CDR3 relied on the HTBI primer set. One entry per CDR3 protein results from TCRdb running MiXCR on the multiplex PCR reads. The sample includes roughly 750,000 distinct CDR3 sequences, about 16% seen only once; the top ten take around 7.7%. The sequenced material came from blood. These receptors originate from a man younger than 35 with Graves' hyperthyroidism.

This clonotype has ten or more counts. The CDR3 DNA reads as TGTGCCAGCAGTTACGGTAGCGGGAGGGCCATGAATGAGCAGTTCTTC. Protein product: CASSYGSGRAMNEQFF. The chain links TRBV6-6 to TRBJ2-1; 11 bases agree with TRBD2. The trim removed 2 bases at V and 7 bases at J, leaving 7 bases unmatched. CDR3 length equals 16 residues. The germline V gene encodes CDR1 MNHNY and CDR2 SVGAGI (reference sequence).

This clonotype was observed many times. The chain joins TRBV30 to TRBJ1-2; 8 bases line up with TRBD1. J lost 2 bases, V lost 3 bases, and 2 bases had no gene match. Looked up from germline, CDR1 is GTSNPN and CDR2 is SVGIG (reference sequence). CDR3 length: 13 amino acids. The CDR3 loop reads CAWRAGGNYGYTF. In DNA, the CDR3 is TGTGCCTGGAGAGCAGGGGGCAACTATGGCTACACCTTC. Combining the CDR3 with reference TRBV30 and TRBJ1-2 gives the whole variable domain SQTIHQWPATLVQPVGSPLSLECTVEGTSNPNLYWYRQAAGRGLQLLFYSVGIGQISSEVPQNLSASRPQDRQFILSSKKLLLSDSGFYLCAWRAGGNYGYTFGSGTRLTVV.

In its sample, this clonotype was seen a few times. The junction shows a germline mismatch at one end, possibly a read error. The rearrangement joins TRBV19 to TRBJ2-7, with 10 positions matching TRBD2. The CDR3 consists of 14 residues. The germline V gene encodes CDR1 LNHDA and CDR2 SQIVND (reference sequence). This chain's CDR3 is CASSIAGGTDEQYF. The CDR3 region has the DNA TGTGCCAGTAGCATAGCGGGGGGCACAGACGAGCAGTACTTC.

This clonotype was seen a single time. The V call is TRBV7-6, the J call TRBJ2-6; D perhaps matches TRBD1 (5 bases). Trimming took 2 bases from V and 0 from J, leaving 14 bases between them. The CDR3 length is 18 residues. The V gene's germline CDR1 is SGHVS and CDR2 FNYEAQ. The CDR3 DNA reads TGTGCCAGCAGCTTACCAGGGTACCGATCCTCTGGGGCCAACGTCCTGACTTTC. Its protein product is CASSLPGYRSSGANVLTF. Filled out from reference TRBV7-6 and TRBJ2-6, the complete variable domain reads GAGVSQSPRYKVTKRGQDVALRCDPISGHVSLYWYRQALGQGPEFLTYFNYEAQQDKSGLPNDRFSAERPEGSISTLTIQRTEQRDSAMYRCASSLPGYRSSGANVLTFGAGSRLTVL.

This clonotype has more than one count but fewer than ten. V gene TRBV7-2 combines with J gene TRBJ2-1, with 8 bases lining up with TRBD2. CDR1 is SGHTA and CDR2 is FQGNSA in the germline V gene. Trimming at V came to 1 base and at J to 2 bases, leaving 4 bases not matched to a gene. The CDR3 extends over 16 amino acids. CDR3 nucleotides: TGTGCCAGCAGCTTAGTGGCGGGAGGAGCCTACAATGAGCAGTTCTTC. Translation gives CASSLVAGGAYNEQFF.

This chain uses TRBV30 with TRBJ1-2; the D is unclear. V lost 2 bases and J lost 4, with 14 bases in between. The CDR3 contains 14 residues. Per germline, CDR1 GTSNPN and CDR2 SVGIG (reference sequence). DNA of the CDR3: TGTGCCTGGAGTCCCGAGCCGAGGATCTATGGCTACACCTTC. Translating gives CAWSPEPRIYGYTF. The full variable domain, with the rest looked up from reference TRBV30 and TRBJ1-2, is SQTIHQWPATLVQPVGSPLSLECTVEGTSNPNLYWYRQAAGRGLQLLFYSVGIGQISSEVPQNLSASRPQDRQFILSSKKLLLSDSGFYLCAWSPEPRIYGYTFGSGTRLTVV.

The chain carries TRBV7-9 and TRBJ2-5, with 8 bases fitting TRBD2. V lost 3 bases to trimming and J lost 3 bases; unmatched junction nucleotides: 3. The CDR3 is 14 residues long. From germline, CDR1 is SEHNR and CDR2 FQNEAQ (reference sequence). The DNA of the CDR3 is TGTGCCAGCAGCTTTGGACTAGCCAAAGAGACCCAGTACTTC. Residues: CASSFGLAKETQYF.

This clonotype was seen many times. This chain connects TRBV29-1 to TRBJ2-7; D may be TRBD1 (6 bases). Germline values: CDR1 SQVTM, CDR2 ANQGSEA. Trimming removed 4 bases from V and 2 bases from J, with 12 bases in between. This CDR3 is 13 amino acids long. The DNA of the CDR3 is TGCAGCGTTGCACAGGGACGGACCTACGAGCAGTACTTC. Translation: CSVAQGRTYEQYF.

The chain has TRBV10-2 and TRBJ1-2; D unresolved. Per the germline V gene, CDR1 is WSHSY and CDR2 is SAAADI. V shed 0 bases and J shed 8 bases, with 7 bases lying between them. The CDR3 totals 12 residues. CDR3 amino acids: CASSESPEGYTF. The DNA of the CDR3 is TGCGCCAGCAGTGAGTCGCCAGAAGGCTACACCTTC.

This clonotype was detected a few times. The J gene is TRBJ2-7, the V gene TRBV27, with no clear D. The CDR3 loop spans 15 amino acids. Germline CDR1 MNHEY, CDR2 SMNVEV (reference sequence). The V gene lost 0 bases and the J gene lost 5 bases, with 14 bases spanning the gap. The CDR3 sequence is CASSLSPGPRHEQYF. The CDR3 nucleotides are TGTGCCAGCAGTTTATCGCCCGGGCCCCGACACGAGCAGTACTTC.

CDR3 sequence reads: CASSPSGSGIRELFF. CDR3 nucleotide sequence: TGTGCCAGTTCACCTTCCGGTAGCGGGATCCGGGAGCTGTTTTTT. The gene calls are TRBV19 and TRBJ2-2, with TRBD2 matching over 8 bases. The CDR3 is 15 residues long. Germline V CDR1 and CDR2: LNHDA, SQIVND (reference sequence). V was pared by 8 bases and J by 9 bases, with 14 bases of the junction left unmatched.

This clonotype has a count of ten or more. This chain links TRBV11-3 with TRBJ2-1, with D tentatively TRBD2 (5 bases). Trimming left V 2 bases short and J 7 bases short, with 15 bases between. The germline V gene has CDR1 SGHNT and CDR2 YENEEA. The CDR3 length is 15 residues. The CDR3 DNA follows: TGTGCCAGCAGCTTATTGTCGAGGGATACTAATGAGCAGTTCTTC. It translates to CASSLLSRDTNEQFF.

The table lists this clonotype with many counts. This chain links TRBV12-3 or TRBV12-4 with TRBJ2-7; D is unclear. V was cut by 0 bases and J by 2 bases, with 8 bases left in between. This CDR3 has 14 residues. CDR3 in DNA: TGTGCCAGCAGTTTAGCGAGGACGGCCTACGAGCAGTACTTC. Its translation is CASSLARTAYEQYF.

This clonotype has more than one count but fewer than ten. The chain's CDR3 is CSARTAAGTVYNEQFF. DNA for the CDR3: TGCAGCGCCCGAACCGCCGCCGGGACAGTTTACAATGAGCAGTTCTTC. V is TRBV29-1 and J is TRBJ2-1; 7 bases map to TRBD1. V lost 7 bases and J lost 4; bases outside the gene matches: 16. Looked up from germline, CDR1 is SQVTM and CDR2 is ANQGSEA. CDR3 length: 16 amino acids.

This clonotype was picked up a small number of times. The CDR3 here is CAWTPRMAGGSKETQYF. As DNA, the CDR3 is TGTGCCTGGACCCCACGTATGGCGGGAGGATCAAAAGAGACCCAGTACTTC. V usage is TRBV30 and J usage is TRBJ2-5, with TRBD2 identical over 8 bases. V shed 4 bases and J 3 bases; nucleotides not matched to a gene: 16. Per germline, CDR1 GTSNPN and CDR2 SVGIG (reference sequence). The CDR3 length is 17 residues.

In regard to this clonotype: A clone one base away is much larger, so this may be a read error. This rearrangement joins TRBV3-1 to TRBJ2-7; D not resolved. The J call is in doubt because the DNA end fits TRBJ2-1 better. Looked up from germline, CDR1 is LGHDT and CDR2 is YNNKEL (reference sequence). This CDR3 region has 13 residues. The CDR3 sequence: CASSHKSPYEQFF. CDR3 nucleotide sequence: TGTGCCAGCAGCCATAAGTCCCCCTACGAGCAGTTCTTC.

This clonotype was observed once. A much more abundant neighbour one base away suggests this may be a read error. The chain uses TRBV28 and TRBJ2-6; D might be TRBD1 (5 bases). There are 18 residues in the CDR3. Germline values: CDR1 MDHEN, CDR2 SYDVKM. CDR3: CASSLGNGQLSGANVQTF. DNA of the CDR3: TGTGCCAGCAGTTTAGGGAACGGGCAGCTCTCTGGGGCCAACGTCCAGACTTTC.

This clonotype was found a few times. The genes are TRBV6-2 or TRBV6-3 and TRBJ1-4, with 7 bases lining up with TRBD1. The CDR3 loop spans 15 amino acids. Trimming removed 0 bases from V and 5 bases from J; junction bases left unmatched: 3. Germline values: CDR1 MNHEY, CDR2 SVGEGT. This chain's CDR3 is CASSYSTQGNEKLFF. Written as DNA, the CDR3 is TGTGCCAGCAGTTACTCGACACAGGGGAATGAAAAACTGTTTTTT.

This clonotype was observed at least ten times. The V and J genes are TRBV28 and TRBJ2-7; D is possibly TRBD1 (6 bases). V lost 4 bases and J lost 2, with 24 bases in between. CDR1 and CDR2 from the germline V gene are MDHEN and SYDVKM. CDR3 length: 18 amino acids. CDR3 nucleotide sequence: TGTGCCAGCAGTTACCCTGGCCCCCCACAGGGCAGGACCTACGAGCAGTACTTC. Translating gives CASSYPGPPQGRTYEQYF.

This clonotype has ten or more counts. V is TRBV7-2 and J is TRBJ2-5; possibly TRBD2 for D (6 bases). The CDR3 is 15 residues long. The germline V gene has CDR1 SGHTA and CDR2 FQGNSA. V was clipped by 5 bases and J by 5 bases, with 18 bases between them. CDR3 residues: CASSPPPTGAETQYF. CDR3 coding DNA: TGTGCCAGCAGCCCGCCCCCTACGGGAGCGGAGACCCAGTACTTC.

In its sample, this clonotype was seen many times. This sequence joins TRBV18 and TRBJ1-6; 10 nucleotides align to TRBD1. Germline V gene data show CDR1 as KGHSH and CDR2 as LQKENI. With V trimmed by 3 bases and J by 13 bases, 18 bases remained unmatched. The CDR3 length is 18 residues. The DNA for the CDR3 is TGTGCCAGCTCACCCACGACAGGGGGCCTTGGAGGGAGAGGCCCCCTCCACTTT. Amino acids: CASSPTTGGLGGRGPLHF.